Listed below are T cell receptor beta chains from one sample, sequenced in a study of cytomegalovirus exposure and HLA in healthy donors. The data were produced by immunoSEQ multiplex PCR, yet TCRdb's version contains in-frame clones alone and is incomplete. The repertoire has approximately 140,000 clones, 86% of them found once; the top ten carry approximately 3%. Sequenced sample: PBMCs. The receptors were gathered from a young man in good health and CMV-seronegative. Both conserved end residues are part of each CDR3. The D gene is left open where the match is weak. Size is omitted from some rows. Given values are once, few, many or a class for expanded clones.

clone_size | d_call | j_call | v_call | cdr3_aa | cdr3_nt
NA | NA | TRBJ1-2 | TRBV28 | CASRETGQPNYGYTF | TGTGCCAGCCGGGAAACGGGACAACCTAACTATGGCTACACCTTC
NA | NA | TRBJ1-5 | TRBV15 | CATSRDPAGDQPQHF | TGTGCCACCAGCAGAGATCCGGCAGGGGATCAGCCCCAGCATTTT
few | NA | TRBJ1-2 | TRBV28 | CASRLQGGYGYTF | TGTGCCAGCAGACTACAGGGTGGATATGGCTACACCTTC
NA | NA | TRBJ2-3 | TRBV12-5 | CASGFGQSTDTQYF | TGTGCTAGTGGTTTTGGGCAAAGCACAGATACGCAGTATTTT
once | TRBD1 | TRBJ1-5 | TRBV10-3 | CAISEIITGASGNQPQHF | TGTGCCATCAGTGAAATCATAACAGGGGCATCTGGCAATCAGCCCCAGCATTTT
once | NA | TRBJ1-6 | TRBV5-4 | CASSLSGYNSPLHF | TGTGCCAGCAGCTTATCGGGGTATAATTCACCCCTCCACTTT
NA | NA | TRBJ2-1 | TRBV6-6 | CASSYNGRPKSNEQFF | TGTGCCAGCAGCTATAACGGGAGACCTAAGAGTAATGAGCAGTTCTTC
once | NA | TRBJ1-1 | TRBV20-1 | CSYSLYTEAFF | TGCAGCTATTCCCTCTACACTGAAGCTTTCTTT
NA | TRBD2 | TRBJ2-3 | TRBV10-3 | CAISEVRGLAGDYTQYF | TGTGCCATCAGTGAGGTTCGGGGGCTAGCGGGAGATTATACGCAGTATTTT
NA | TRBD2 | TRBJ2-7 | TRBV15 | CATSRVRRLAGGLPYEQYF | TGTGCCACCAGCAGAGTTAGGAGGCTAGCGGGAGGACTTCCTTACGAGCAGTACTTC
NA | NA | TRBJ2-3 | TRBV18 | CASSASEQGYTDTQYF | TGTGCCAGCTCAGCCTCCGAGCAGGGCTACACAGATACGCAGTATTTT
NA | NA | TRBJ1-2 | TRBV9 | CASSVGMGGGYGYTF | TGTGCCAGCAGCGTAGGTATGGGGGGTGGCTATGGCTACACCTTC
few | TRBD2 | TRBJ2-3 | TRBV10-1 | CASSSGSLAGDLDTQYF | TGCGCCAGCAGTAGTGGGTCACTAGCGGGAGATTTAGATACGCAGTATTTT
NA | TRBD2 | TRBJ2-7 | TRBV5-1 | CASSLPRLAGPLRTSEQYF | TGCGCCAGCAGCTTGCCGCGGCTAGCGGGACCCCTCAGGACCTCCGAGCAGTACTTC
NA | TRBD2 | TRBJ2-1 | TRBV5-1 | CASTKRDTYNEQFF | TGCGCCAGTACTAAGCGGGATACCTACAATGAGCAGTTCTTC
once | TRBD2 | TRBJ2-5 | TRBV9 | CASSPGTSGIQETQYF | TGTGCCAGCAGCCCCGGGACTAGCGGGATTCAAGAGACCCAGTACTTC
NA | TRBD1 | TRBJ1-5 | TRBV28 | CASSSDRDVSQPQHF | TGTGCCAGCAGTTCGGACAGGGACGTAAGCCAGCCCCAGCATTTT
NA | NA | TRBJ2-7 | TRBV12-5 | CASGLTGNSYEQYF | TGTGCTAGTGGTTTAACAGGCAACTCCTACGAGCAGTACTTC
NA | NA | TRBJ2-4 | TRBV2 | CASKYDRLAKNIQYF | TGTGCCAGCAAATACGACAGACTAGCCAAAAACATTCAGTACTTC
NA | TRBD2 | TRBJ2-1 | TRBV18 | CASSSGREGNNEQFF | TGTGCCAGCTCATCCGGACGGGAGGGAAACAATGAGCAGTTCTTC
NA | TRBD1 | TRBJ1-2 | TRBV7-9 | CASSLDLDRYHGYTF | TGTGCCAGCAGCTTAGATTTGGACAGGTACCATGGCTACACCTTC
NA | TRBD1 | TRBJ2-1 | TRBV28 | CASSYRGGGYNEQFF | TGTGCCAGCAGTTACAGGGGTGGGGGATACAATGAGCAGTTCTTC
NA | NA | TRBJ1-5 | TRBV7-2 | CASSLAGGSNQPQHF | TGTGCCAGCAGCTTAGCGGGAGGGAGCAATCAGCCCCAGCATTTT
few | NA | TRBJ2-7 | TRBV6-5 | CASRRVFSYEQYF | TGTGCCAGCCGGAGAGTTTTTTCCTACGAGCAGTACTTC